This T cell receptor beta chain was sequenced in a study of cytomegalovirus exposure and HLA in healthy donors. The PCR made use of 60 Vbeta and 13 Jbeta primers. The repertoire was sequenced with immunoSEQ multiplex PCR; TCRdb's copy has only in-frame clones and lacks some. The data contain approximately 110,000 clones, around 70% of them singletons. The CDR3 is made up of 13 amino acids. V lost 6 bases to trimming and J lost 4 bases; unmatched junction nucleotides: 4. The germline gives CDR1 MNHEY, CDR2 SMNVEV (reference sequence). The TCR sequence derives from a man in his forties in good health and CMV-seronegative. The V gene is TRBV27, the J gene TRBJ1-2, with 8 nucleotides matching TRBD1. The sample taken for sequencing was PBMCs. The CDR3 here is CASRLQGAYGYTF. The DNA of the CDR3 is TGTGCCAGCAGACTCCAGGGGGCCTATGGCTACACCTTC.